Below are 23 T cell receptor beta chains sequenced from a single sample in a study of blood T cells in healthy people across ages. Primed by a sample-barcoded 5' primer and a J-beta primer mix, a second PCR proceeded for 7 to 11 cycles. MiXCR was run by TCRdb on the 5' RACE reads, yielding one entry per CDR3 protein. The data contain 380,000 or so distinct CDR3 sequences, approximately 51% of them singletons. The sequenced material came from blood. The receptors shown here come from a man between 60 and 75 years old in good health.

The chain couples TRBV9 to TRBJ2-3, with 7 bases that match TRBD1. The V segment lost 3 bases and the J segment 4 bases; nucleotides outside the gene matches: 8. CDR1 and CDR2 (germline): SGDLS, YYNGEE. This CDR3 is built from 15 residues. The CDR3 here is CASSATGVGADTQYF. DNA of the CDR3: TGTGCCAGCAGCGCCACAGGGGTGGGCGCAGATACGCAGTATTTT.

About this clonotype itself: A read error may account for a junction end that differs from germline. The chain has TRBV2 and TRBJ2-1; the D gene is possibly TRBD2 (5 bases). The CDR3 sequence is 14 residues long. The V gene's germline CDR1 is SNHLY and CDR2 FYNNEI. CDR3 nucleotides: TGTGCCAGCAGTGATCTGGGGTCCGGGGATGAGCAGTTCTTT. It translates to CASSDLGSGDEQFF.

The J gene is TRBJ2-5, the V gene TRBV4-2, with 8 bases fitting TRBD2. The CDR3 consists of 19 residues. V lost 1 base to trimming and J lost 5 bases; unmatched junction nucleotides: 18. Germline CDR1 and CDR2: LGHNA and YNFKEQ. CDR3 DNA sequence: TGTGCCAGCAGCCAAGTTCTCGGTAGCGGGGCCATGGTAGGGGAGACCCAGTACTTC. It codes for CASSQVLGSGAMVGETQYF.

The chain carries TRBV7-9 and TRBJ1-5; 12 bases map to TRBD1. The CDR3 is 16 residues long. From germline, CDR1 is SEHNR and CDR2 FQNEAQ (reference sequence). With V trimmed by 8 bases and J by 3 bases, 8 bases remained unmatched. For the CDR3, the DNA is TGTGCCAGCGGCGAGGGACAGGGGGCCGACAATCAGCCCCAGCATTTT. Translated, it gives CASGEGQGADNQPQHF.

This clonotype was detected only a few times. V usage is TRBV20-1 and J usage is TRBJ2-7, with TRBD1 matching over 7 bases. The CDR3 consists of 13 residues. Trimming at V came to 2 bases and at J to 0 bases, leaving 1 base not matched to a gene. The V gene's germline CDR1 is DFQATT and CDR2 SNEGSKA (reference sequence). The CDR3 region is CSARRGPSYEQYF. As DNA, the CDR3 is TGCAGTGCTAGAAGGGGGCCCTCCTACGAGCAGTACTTC.

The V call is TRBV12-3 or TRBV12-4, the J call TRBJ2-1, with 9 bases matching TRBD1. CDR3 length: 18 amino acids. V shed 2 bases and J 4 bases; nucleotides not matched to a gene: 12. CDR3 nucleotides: TGTGCCAGCAGTTTAAATTCCGGGACAGGGAGGCGGTACAATGAGCAGTTCTTC. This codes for CASSLNSGTGRRYNEQFF.

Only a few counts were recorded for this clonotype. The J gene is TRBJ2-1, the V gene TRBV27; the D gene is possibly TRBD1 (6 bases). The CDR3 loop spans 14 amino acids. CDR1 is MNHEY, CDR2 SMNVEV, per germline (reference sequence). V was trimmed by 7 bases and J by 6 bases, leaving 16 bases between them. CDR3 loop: CASIPRGGLNEQFF. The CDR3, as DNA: TGTGCCAGCATCCCCCGAGGGGGTCTCAATGAGCAGTTCTTC.

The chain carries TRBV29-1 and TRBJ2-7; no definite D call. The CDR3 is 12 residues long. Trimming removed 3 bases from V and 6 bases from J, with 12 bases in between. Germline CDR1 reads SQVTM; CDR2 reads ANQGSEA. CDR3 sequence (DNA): TGCAGCGTTGATGTTGGCGACCCCGAGCAGTACTTC. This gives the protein CSVDVGDPEQYF.

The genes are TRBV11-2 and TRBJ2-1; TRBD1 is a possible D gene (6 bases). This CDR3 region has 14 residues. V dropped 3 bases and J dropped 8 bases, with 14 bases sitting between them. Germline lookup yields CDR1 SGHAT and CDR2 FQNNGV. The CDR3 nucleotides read TGTGCCAGCAGCTTTCTACAGGGTAGGGATGAGCAGTTCTTC. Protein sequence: CASSFLQGRDEQFF. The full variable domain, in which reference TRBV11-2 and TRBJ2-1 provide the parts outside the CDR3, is EAGVAQSPRYKIIEKRQSVAFWCNPISGHATLYWYQQILGQGPKLLIQFQNNGVVDDSQLPKDRFSAERLKGVDSTLKIQPAKLEDSAVYLCASSFLQGRDEQFFGPGTRLTVL.

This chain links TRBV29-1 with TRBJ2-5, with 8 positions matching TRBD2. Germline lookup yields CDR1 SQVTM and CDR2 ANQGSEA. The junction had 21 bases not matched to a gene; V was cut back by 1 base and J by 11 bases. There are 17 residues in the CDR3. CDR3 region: CSVEVQGRRGGAREQYF. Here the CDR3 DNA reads TGCAGCGTTGAAGTCCAAGGTCGCCGGGGGGGCGCGAGGGAGCAGTACTTC.

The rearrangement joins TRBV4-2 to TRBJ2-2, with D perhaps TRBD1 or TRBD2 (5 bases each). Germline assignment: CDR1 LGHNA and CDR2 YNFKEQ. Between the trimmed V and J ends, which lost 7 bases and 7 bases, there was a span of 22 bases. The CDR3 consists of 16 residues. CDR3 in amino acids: CASTSGTELSGGELFF. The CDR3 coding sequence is TGTGCCAGCACCTCAGGGACGGAGTTAAGTGGCGGGGAGCTGTTTTTT.

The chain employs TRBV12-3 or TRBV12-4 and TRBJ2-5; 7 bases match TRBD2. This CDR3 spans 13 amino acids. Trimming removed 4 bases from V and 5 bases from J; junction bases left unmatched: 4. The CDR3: CASSSREGETQYF. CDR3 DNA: TGTGCCAGCAGTTCCAGGGAGGGGGAGACCCAGTACTTC.

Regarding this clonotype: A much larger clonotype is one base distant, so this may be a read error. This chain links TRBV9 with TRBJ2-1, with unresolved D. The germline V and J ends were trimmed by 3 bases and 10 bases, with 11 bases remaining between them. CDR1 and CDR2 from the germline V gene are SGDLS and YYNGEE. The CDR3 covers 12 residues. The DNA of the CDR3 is TGTGCCAGCAGCGCCTTCCTCTACGAGCAGTTCTTC. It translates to CASSAFLYEQFF. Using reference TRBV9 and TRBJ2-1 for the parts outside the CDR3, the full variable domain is DSGVTQTPKHLITATGQRVTLRCSPRSGDLSVYWYQQSLDQGLQFLIQYYNGEERAKGNILERFSAQQFPDLHSELNLSSLELGDSALYFCASSAFLYEQFFGPGTRLTVL.

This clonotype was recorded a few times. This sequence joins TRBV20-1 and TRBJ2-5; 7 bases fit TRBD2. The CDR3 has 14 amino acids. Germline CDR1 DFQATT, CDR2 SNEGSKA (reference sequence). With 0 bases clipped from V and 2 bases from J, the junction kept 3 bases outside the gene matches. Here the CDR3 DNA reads TGCAGTGCTAGAGATCGGACTAGTCAAGAGACCCAGTACTTC. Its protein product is CSARDRTSQETQYF.

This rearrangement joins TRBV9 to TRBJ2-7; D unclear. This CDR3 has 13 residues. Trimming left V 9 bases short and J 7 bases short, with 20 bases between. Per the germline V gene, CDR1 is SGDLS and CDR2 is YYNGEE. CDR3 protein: CATSTIGYGEQYF. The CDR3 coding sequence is TGTGCCACCTCAACGATCGGGTATGGTGAGCAGTACTTC. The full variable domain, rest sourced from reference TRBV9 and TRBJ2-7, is DSGVTQTPKHLITATGQRVTLRCSPRSGDLSVYWYQQSLDQGLQFLIQYYNGEERAKGNILERFSAQQFPDLHSELNLSSLELGDSALYFCATSTIGYGEQYFGPGTRLTVT.

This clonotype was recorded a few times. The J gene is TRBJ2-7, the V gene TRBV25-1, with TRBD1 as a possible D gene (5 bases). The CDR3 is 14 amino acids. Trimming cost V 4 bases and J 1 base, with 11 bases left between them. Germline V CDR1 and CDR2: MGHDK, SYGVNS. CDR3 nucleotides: TGTGCCAGCAGTGCACTGACAGAATCCTACGAGCAGTACTTC. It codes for CASSALTESYEQYF.

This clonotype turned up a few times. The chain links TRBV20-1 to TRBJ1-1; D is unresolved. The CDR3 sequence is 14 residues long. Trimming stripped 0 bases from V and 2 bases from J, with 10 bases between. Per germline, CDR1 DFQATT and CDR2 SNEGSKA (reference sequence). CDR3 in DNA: TGCAGTGCTAGAGAGTGGGAGACTAACACTGAAGCTTTCTTT. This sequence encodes CSAREWETNTEAFF.

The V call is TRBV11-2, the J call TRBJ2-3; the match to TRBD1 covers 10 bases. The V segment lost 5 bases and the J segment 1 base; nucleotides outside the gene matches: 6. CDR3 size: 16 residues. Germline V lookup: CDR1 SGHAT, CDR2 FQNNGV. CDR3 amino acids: CASSPETGGRTDTQYF. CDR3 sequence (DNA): TGTGCCAGCAGCCCTGAGACAGGGGGCCGCACAGATACGCAGTATTTT.

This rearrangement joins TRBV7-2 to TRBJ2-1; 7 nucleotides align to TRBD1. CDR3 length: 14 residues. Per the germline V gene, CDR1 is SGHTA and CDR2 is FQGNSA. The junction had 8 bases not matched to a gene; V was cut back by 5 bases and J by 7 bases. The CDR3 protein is CTSSPPGQKNEQFF. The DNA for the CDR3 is TGTACCAGCAGCCCGCCGGGACAGAAGAATGAGCAGTTCTTC.

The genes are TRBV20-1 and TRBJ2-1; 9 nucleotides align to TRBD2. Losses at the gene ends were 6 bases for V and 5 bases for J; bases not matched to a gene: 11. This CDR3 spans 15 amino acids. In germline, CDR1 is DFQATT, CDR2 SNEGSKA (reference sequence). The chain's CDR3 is CSALYSGGSDNEQFF. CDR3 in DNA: TGCAGTGCCCTATATAGCGGGGGATCAGACAATGAGCAGTTCTTC.

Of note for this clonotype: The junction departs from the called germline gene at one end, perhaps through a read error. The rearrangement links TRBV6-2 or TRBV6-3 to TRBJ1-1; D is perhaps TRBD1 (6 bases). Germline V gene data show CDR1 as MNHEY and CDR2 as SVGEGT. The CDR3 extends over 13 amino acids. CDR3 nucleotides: TGCGCAGCAACGGCGGACAGGAACACTGAAGCTTTCTTT. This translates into CAATADRNTEAFF.

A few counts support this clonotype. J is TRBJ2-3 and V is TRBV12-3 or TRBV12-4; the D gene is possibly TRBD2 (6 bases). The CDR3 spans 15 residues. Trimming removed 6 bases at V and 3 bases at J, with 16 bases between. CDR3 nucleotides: TGTGCCAGCAGACTCGGGAGAAGCGGGACAGATACGCAGTATTTT. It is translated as CASRLGRSGTDTQYF.

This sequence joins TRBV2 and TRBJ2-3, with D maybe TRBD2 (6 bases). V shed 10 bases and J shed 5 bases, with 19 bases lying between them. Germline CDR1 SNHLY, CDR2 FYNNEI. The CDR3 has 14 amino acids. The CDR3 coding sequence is TGTGCCACCCGAAGGTGGGGGGAACGAGATACGCAGTATTTT. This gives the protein CATRRWGERDTQYF.